These 29 T cell receptor beta chains were sequenced from one sample in a study of blood T cell repertoires in COVID-19 (dated by TCRdb to the early 2020s). The method behind the library was the immunoSEQ multiplex PCR assay. Sourced from immuneACCESS, this table was stored by TCRdb with only in-frame sequences that have V and J called. A share of the clones is absent; for the studies checked, an unresolved V gene accounts for under half, and the remainder has no known explanation. This sample comprises under 250,000 clones, about nine tenths of them detected only once. The ten largest clones capture just under 6.5% of the sample. Sequencing used peripheral blood. These receptor sequences come from a woman aged 25 to 39 with COVID-19, enrolled during active disease.

This sequence joins TRBV2 and TRBJ2-7; D may be TRBD1 (5 bases). The CDR3 has 12 amino acids. Trimming took 8 bases from V and 3 from J, leaving 11 bases between them. The germline CDR1 and CDR2 sequences are SNHLY and FYNNEI. The CDR3 region is CASQGKYYEQYF. The CDR3 DNA follows: TGTGCCAGCCAGGGCAAGTACTACGAGCAGTACTTC.

The V and J genes are TRBV29-1 and TRBJ2-1; D not certain. Germline CDR1 and CDR2: SQVTM and ANQGSEA. The length of the CDR3 is 13 residues. The V gene lost 7 bases and the J gene lost 4 bases, with 14 bases spanning the gap. The CDR3 coding sequence is TGCAGCGGTGGTCAAGGAGTTTACAATGAGCAGTTCTTC. It encodes CSGGQGVYNEQFF.

The chain employs TRBV19 and TRBJ1-6; no clear D gene. The CDR3 has 16 amino acids. The germline gives CDR1 LNHDA, CDR2 SQIVND (reference sequence). Trimming stripped 3 bases from V and 3 bases from J, with 12 bases between. The CDR3 reads CASSIEGIHYNSPLHF. CDR3 nucleotides: TGTGCCAGTAGTATTGAGGGCATACACTATAATTCACCCCTCCACTTT.

The chain recombines TRBV7-9 with TRBJ1-3; 7 nucleotides match TRBD1. Trimming cost V 4 bases and J 4 bases; bases outside gene matches: 4. The CDR3 has 14 amino acids. Germline values: CDR1 SEHNR, CDR2 FQNEAQ (reference sequence). The CDR3 here is CASSSRQGGNTIYF. DNA for the CDR3: TGTGCCAGCAGCTCTAGACAGGGCGGAAACACCATATATTTT.

The rearrangement uses TRBV6-6 and TRBJ1-1; 9 nucleotides agree with TRBD1. Germline CDR1 is MNHNY and CDR2 is SVGAGI (reference sequence). The CDR3 runs 14 residues. V shed 6 bases and J 4 bases; nucleotides not matched to a gene: 6. CDR3 residues: CASRGQGSSTEAFF. The CDR3 bases are TGTGCCAGCAGGGGACAGGGAAGTTCCACTGAAGCTTTCTTT.

The chain carries TRBV7-9 and TRBJ2-7; 7 positions agree with TRBD1. J lost 5 bases, V lost 2 bases, and 9 bases had no gene match. The CDR3 extends over 15 amino acids. Per germline, CDR1 SEHNR and CDR2 FQNEAQ (reference sequence). Here the CDR3 reads CASSLRGRGNDEQYF. CDR3 nucleotides: TGTGCCAGCAGCTTAAGGGGCAGGGGGAACGACGAGCAGTACTTC.

The chain employs TRBV5-4 and TRBJ2-1; a possible D gene is TRBD2 (5 bases). The CDR3 extends over 13 amino acids. Trimming took off 4 bases at V and 9 bases at J, with 14 bases between the two ends. CDR1 SGHNT and CDR2 YYREEE come from the germline V gene (reference sequence). CDR3 sequence reads: CASSDGRLPEQFF. The CDR3 nucleotides read TGTGCCAGCAGCGATGGAAGACTACCTGAGCAGTTCTTC.

This clone showed up just once. This chain links TRBV5-8 with TRBJ2-1, with 11 bases that match TRBD2. Unmatched junction bases numbered 5, after V lost 4 bases and J lost 5 bases. Germline CDR1 and CDR2: SGHTS and YDEGEE. The CDR3 is 15 amino acids. The chain's CDR3 is CASSPGLAVNNEQFF. Written as DNA, the CDR3 is TGTGCCAGCAGCCCGGGACTAGCGGTAAACAATGAGCAGTTCTTC.

This chain joins TRBV6-2 or TRBV6-3 and TRBJ2-2; D perhaps matches TRBD1 (5 bases). This CDR3 spans 14 amino acids. Trimming removed 2 bases from V and 3 bases from J, with 7 bases in between. Germline CDR1 MNHEY, CDR2 SVGEGT. This CDR3 is CASSYGQDTGELFF. CDR3 DNA: TGTGCCAGCAGTTACGGACAAGACACCGGGGAGCTGTTTTTT.

The chain couples TRBV3-1 (or the pseudogene TRBV3-2) to TRBJ1-2; TRBD1 is a possible D gene (6 bases). Per germline, CDR1 LGHDT and CDR2 YNNKEL (reference sequence). The germline V and J ends were trimmed by 3 bases and 4 bases, with 15 bases remaining between them. This CDR3 is built from 15 residues. CDR3 nucleotides: TGTGCCAGCAGCCATCATGCGGCAGGGGCCTATGGCTACACCTTC. Its protein is CASSHHAAGAYGYTF.

This chain uses TRBV28 with TRBJ2-5; no reliable D call. Germline loops: CDR1 MDHEN, CDR2 SYDVKM. The CDR3 sequence is 13 residues long. V dropped 3 bases and J dropped 1 base, with 6 bases sitting between them. The CDR3: CASSFHSQETQYF. In DNA form, the CDR3 reads TGTGCCAGCAGTTTTCATAGCCAAGAGACCCAGTACTTC.

The chain has TRBV9 and TRBJ2-7; D not certain. The CDR3 sequence is 11 residues long. Trimming removed 3 bases at V and 4 bases at J, with 5 bases between. Germline V gene lookup returns CDR1 SGDLS and CDR2 YYNGEE. The CDR3 DNA is TGTGCCAGCAGCGGAGAGTACGAGCAGTACTTC. Protein sequence: CASSGEYEQYF.

The chain is built from TRBV7-9 and TRBJ1-4; TRBD1 agrees at 9 bases. Per the germline V gene, CDR1 is SEHNR and CDR2 is FQNEAQ (reference sequence). The CDR3 runs to 13 residues. V lost 8 bases, J lost 6 bases, and 4 bases stayed unmatched. The CDR3 DNA follows: TGTGCCAGCGAGGGACAGGGTCATGAAAAACTGTTTTTT. This sequence encodes CASEGQGHEKLFF.

The chain links TRBV19 to TRBJ2-7, with 7 bases lining up with TRBD1. Germline lookup yields CDR1 LNHDA and CDR2 SQIVND (reference sequence). This CDR3 comprises 12 residues. The V segment lost 2 bases and the J segment 6 bases; nucleotides outside the gene matches: 1. This CDR3 reads CASSISGGEQYF. The DNA for the CDR3 is TGTGCCAGTAGTATATCAGGGGGCGAGCAGTACTTC.

This chain links TRBV9 with TRBJ2-1, with 9 bases fitting TRBD2. The CDR3 is 14 amino acids. Germline loops: CDR1 SGDLS, CDR2 YYNGEE. The V segment lost 3 bases and the J segment 7 bases; nucleotides outside the gene matches: 5. The CDR3 region has the DNA TGTGCCAGCAGCGGGGGACTAGCCGTGAATGAGCAGTTCTTC. Protein: CASSGGLAVNEQFF. The whole variable domain, remainder taken from reference TRBV9 and TRBJ2-1, is DSGVTQTPKHLITATGQRVTLRCSPRSGDLSVYWYQQSLDQGLQFLIQYYNGEERAKGNILERFSAQQFPDLHSELNLSSLELGDSALYFCASSGGLAVNEQFFGPGTRLTVL.

This clone has only a few counts. This chain uses TRBV2 with TRBJ1-5; D not certain. The CDR3 extends over 14 amino acids. Trimming pared 5 bases from V and 7 bases from J, leaving 15 bases between. CDR1 and CDR2 from the germline V gene are SNHLY and FYNNEI. CDR3 sequence reads: CASSLEGGEQPQHF. Written as DNA, the CDR3 is TGTGCCAGCAGTCTAGAGGGAGGAGAGCAGCCCCAGCATTTT.

The chain joins TRBV7-9 to TRBJ1-2; D is unresolved. Germline loops: CDR1 SEHNR, CDR2 FQNEAQ (reference sequence). Trimming left V 1 base short and J 0 bases short, with 15 bases between. The CDR3 is 17 amino acids. The CDR3 DNA reads TGTGCCAGCAGCTTAGATGGCAAAAGGCGGGCTAACTATGGCTACACCTTC. Translation: CASSLDGKRRANYGYTF.

The genes are TRBV25-1 and TRBJ2-3; TRBD2 matches 10 bases. Germline trimming cut 6 bases from V and 0 bases from J; bases unmatched to any gene: 0. CDR3 length equals 14 residues. CDR1 is MGHDK, CDR2 SYGVNS, per germline. CDR3 sequence (DNA): TGTGCCAGCAGAGCGGGGGGGAGCACAGATACGCAGTATTTT. Its translation: CASRAGGSTDTQYF.

The chain uses TRBV7-9 and TRBJ1-2, with a tentative D call TRBD1 (6 bases). Trimming pared 5 bases from V and 4 bases from J, leaving 11 bases between. The CDR3 totals 13 residues. From germline, CDR1 is SEHNR and CDR2 FQNEAQ (reference sequence). In DNA, the CDR3 is TGTGCCAGCAGCAGAGGGACATTCTATGGCTACACCTTC. It is translated as CASSRGTFYGYTF.

The chain joins TRBV6-5 to TRBJ1-2; 9 bases are a match to TRBD1. Germline CDR1 and CDR2: MNHEY and SVGAGI. After removal of 2 bases from V and 4 bases from J, the junction contained 5 bases not matched to a gene. The CDR3 totals 15 residues. DNA of the CDR3: TGTGCCAGCAGTTACCGGACAGGGGTGGGCTATGGCTACACCTTC. Protein sequence: CASSYRTGVGYGYTF.

The chain combines TRBV5-8 with TRBJ2-1; D unresolved. The CDR3 totals 15 residues. In germline, CDR1 is SGHTS, CDR2 YDEGEE. Trimming left V 2 bases short and J 6 bases short, with 15 bases between. CDR3 protein: CASSFSSYVSNEQFF. In DNA, the CDR3 is TGTGCCAGCAGCTTTAGCAGCTACGTGAGCAATGAGCAGTTCTTC.

The chain is built from TRBV6-6 and TRBJ2-1, with 13 bases lining up with TRBD2. CDR1 and CDR2 from the germline V gene are MNHNY and SVGAGI (reference sequence). The CDR3 length is 15 residues. The V and J ends lost 5 bases and 6 bases, in that order; junction bases with no gene match: 4. The CDR3 DNA is TGTGCCAGCAGTCGGACTAGCGGGAGAAGCAATGAGCAGTTCTTC. Amino acid sequence: CASSRTSGRSNEQFF.

The V gene is TRBV7-9, the J gene TRBJ2-5; no definite D call. The V end was cut by 1 base, the J end by 5 bases, with 8 bases between. Germline V lookup: CDR1 SEHNR, CDR2 FQNEAQ (reference sequence). CDR3 length: 13 residues. The CDR3 here is CASSLVEEETQYF. The DNA of the CDR3 is TGTGCCAGCAGCTTAGTTGAGGAGGAGACCCAGTACTTC.

This chain connects TRBV30 to TRBJ2-1, with 13 nucleotides matching TRBD2. J gave up 14 bases and V 4 bases, and 8 bases lay outside the gene matches. The CDR3 length is 13 residues. CDR1 and CDR2 from the germline V gene are GTSNPN and SVGIG (reference sequence). The CDR3 DNA follows: TGTGCCTGGAAGGGGACTAGCGGGACCCCCAAGTTCTTC. Amino acids: CAWKGTSGTPKFF.

The V and J genes are TRBV27 and TRBJ2-2; 8 bases fit TRBD1. Looked up from germline, CDR1 is MNHEY and CDR2 is SMNVEV (reference sequence). J was trimmed by 6 bases and V by 6 bases; bases with no gene match: 6. The CDR3 totals 14 residues. In DNA form, the CDR3 reads TGTGCCAGCAGAGGACAGGGTGGGGCCGGGGAGCTGTTTTTT. It translates to CASRGQGGAGELFF.

This chain uses TRBV5-1 with TRBJ2-2; 9 nucleotides agree with TRBD1. The CDR3 loop spans 16 amino acids. Unmatched junction bases numbered 5, after V lost 4 bases and J lost 1 base. CDR1 is SGHRS, CDR2 YFSETQ, per germline. In nucleotides, the CDR3 is TGCGCCAGCAGCCCTCCGGGACAGGGGAACACCGGGGAGCTGTTTTTT. Protein: CASSPPGQGNTGELFF.

The V gene is TRBV5-5, the J gene TRBJ2-5, with a weak D call TRBD2 (7 bases). The CDR3 extends over 15 amino acids. Trimming removed 4 bases at V and 5 bases at J, with 18 bases between. Germline V gene lookup returns CDR1 SGHKS and CDR2 YYEKEE (reference sequence). CDR3 region: CASSPGRGMGETQYF. In DNA form, the CDR3 reads TGTGCCAGCAGCCCAGGGAGGGGGATGGGGGAGACCCAGTACTTC.

This chain joins TRBV13 and TRBJ2-1; the match to TRBD2 covers 8 bases. J was trimmed by 9 bases and V by 5 bases; bases with no gene match: 15. The CDR3 runs to 16 residues. Per the germline V gene, CDR1 is PRHDT and CDR2 is FYEKMQ (reference sequence). The CDR3 is CASSPRRTSLFGEQFF. In DNA form, the CDR3 reads TGTGCCAGCAGCCCCCGGCGGACTAGCCTTTTTGGTGAGCAGTTCTTC.

CDR3 DNA sequence: TGTGCCAGCAACTCGGGGGGGCGGACTGAAGCTTTCTTT. Translation: CASNSGGRTEAFF. V is TRBV5-6 and J is TRBJ1-1, with D possibly matching TRBD1 (6 bases). The CDR3 consists of 13 residues. V dropped 6 bases and J dropped 5 bases, with 14 bases sitting between them. CDR1 is SGHDT, CDR2 YYEEEE, per germline.